This T cell receptor (beta chain) was profiled in a study of cytotoxic CD8 clonotypes in ibrutinib-treated CLL. Study-wide points: Starting clonality was above that of age-matched healthy donors and tracked circulating CD8+ T-cell counts.

V lost 1 base to trimming and J lost 4 bases; unmatched junction nucleotides: 5. The CDR3 consists of 15 residues. Germline assignment: CDR1 SGHRS and CDR2 YFSETQ. Generated by immunoSEQ multiplex PCR, the TCRdb table keeps only in-frame clones and is missing some. The sample contains some 200,000 clones, just over 70% of which appear only once. Of note for this clone: Its target is unknown.

The chain uses TRBV5-1 and TRBJ1-5; 7 bases match TRBD1. The specimen was PBMCs, collected after 12 months of ibrutinib treatment. The clonotype was recovered from a human donor with chronic lymphocytic leukemia. This CDR3 reads CASSLTAGGNQPQHF. The DNA for the CDR3 is TGCGCCAGCAGCTTGACGGCAGGGGGGAATCAGCCCCAGCATTTT.